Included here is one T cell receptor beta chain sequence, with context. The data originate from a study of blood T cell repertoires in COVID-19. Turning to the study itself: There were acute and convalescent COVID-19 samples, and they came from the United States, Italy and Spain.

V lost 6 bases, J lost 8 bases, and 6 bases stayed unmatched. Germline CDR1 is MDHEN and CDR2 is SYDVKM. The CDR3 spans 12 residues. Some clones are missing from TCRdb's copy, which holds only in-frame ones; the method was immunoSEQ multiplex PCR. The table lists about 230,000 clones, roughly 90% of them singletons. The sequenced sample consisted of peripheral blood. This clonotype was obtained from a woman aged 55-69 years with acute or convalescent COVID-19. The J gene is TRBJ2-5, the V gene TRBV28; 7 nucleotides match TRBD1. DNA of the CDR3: TGTGCCAGCAGGGGACAGCTGGCAACCCAGTACTTC. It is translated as CASRGQLATQYF.